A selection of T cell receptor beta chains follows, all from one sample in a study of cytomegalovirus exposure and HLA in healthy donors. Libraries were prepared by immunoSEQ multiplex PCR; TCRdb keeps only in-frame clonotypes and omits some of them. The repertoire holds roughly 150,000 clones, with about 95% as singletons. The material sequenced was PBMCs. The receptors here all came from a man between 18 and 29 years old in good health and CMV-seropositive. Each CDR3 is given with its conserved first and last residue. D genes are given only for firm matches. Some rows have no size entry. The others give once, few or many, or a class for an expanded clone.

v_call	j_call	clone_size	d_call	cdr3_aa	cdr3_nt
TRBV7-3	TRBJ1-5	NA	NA	CASSLAGYPNQPQHF	TGTGCCAGCAGCTTAGCAGGGTATCCTAATCAGCCCCAGCATTTT
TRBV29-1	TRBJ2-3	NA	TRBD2	CSLRGGDNPDTQYF	TGCAGCCTACGCGGGGGAGATAATCCAGATACGCAGTATTTT
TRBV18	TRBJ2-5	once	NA	CAGKEGQNQETQYF	TGTGCCGGAAAGGAGGGTCAGAACCAAGAGACCCAGTACTTC
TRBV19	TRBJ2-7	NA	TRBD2	CASSPAGAYEQYF	TGTGCCAGTAGCCCAGCGGGAGCCTACGAGCAGTACTTC
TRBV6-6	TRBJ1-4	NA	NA	CASSYEGGEKLFF	TGTGCCAGCAGTTACGAAGGAGGTGAAAAACTGTTTTTT
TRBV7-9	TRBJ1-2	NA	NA	CASSLYQGLNYGYTF	TGTGCCAGCAGCTTATACCAGGGGTTGAACTATGGCTACACCTTC
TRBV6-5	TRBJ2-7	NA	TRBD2	CASRLAGVVGEQYF	TGTGCCAGCAGACTAGCGGGAGTCGTGGGCGAGCAGTACTTC
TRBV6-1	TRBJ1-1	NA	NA	CASSELYGSENTEAFF	TGTGCCAGCAGTGAACTATACGGGTCGGAGAACACTGAAGCTTTCTTT
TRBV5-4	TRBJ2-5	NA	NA	CASSLVGETQYF	TGTGCCAGCAGCTTGGTCGGAGAGACCCAGTACTTC
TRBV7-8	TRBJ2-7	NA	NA	CASSFPGAAYEQYF	TGTGCCAGCAGCTTCCCCGGCGCGGCCTACGAGCAGTACTTC
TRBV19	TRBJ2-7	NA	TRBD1	CASTPDREPTEQYF	TGTGCCAGTACCCCGGACAGGGAGCCGACCGAGCAGTACTTC
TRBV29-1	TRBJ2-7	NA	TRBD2	CSVETAGAYEQYF	TGCAGCGTTGAAACAGCGGGGGCCTACGAGCAGTACTTC
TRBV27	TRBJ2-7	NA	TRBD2	CASSPTSLYEQYF	TGTGCCAGCAGTCCGACTAGCCTCTACGAGCAGTACTTC
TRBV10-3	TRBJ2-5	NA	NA	CAISAPPGGRNQETQYF	TGTGCCATCAGTGCGCCCCCCGGTGGCAGGAACCAAGAGACCCAGTACTTC
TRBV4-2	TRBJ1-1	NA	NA	CASTTGGAEAFF	TGTGCCAGCACCACGGGGGGGGCTGAAGCTTTCTTT
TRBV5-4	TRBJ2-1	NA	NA	CASSLGLSNYNEQFF	TGTGCCAGCAGCTTGGGGCTTAGCAACTACAATGAGCAGTTCTTC
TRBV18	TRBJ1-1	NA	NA	CASSFVQGSNTEAFF	TGTGCCAGCTCATTCGTACAGGGCTCGAACACTGAAGCTTTCTTT
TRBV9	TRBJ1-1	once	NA	CASSGKTGGTEAFF	TGTGCCAGCAGCGGAAAGACCGGGGGCACTGAAGCTTTCTTT
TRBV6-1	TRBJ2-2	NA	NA	CATVAQANTGELFF	TGTGCCACTGTAGCGCAAGCGAACACCGGGGAGCTGTTTTTT
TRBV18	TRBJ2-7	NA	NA	CASSPPWQSYEQYF	TGTGCCAGCTCACCACCGTGGCAGTCCTACGAGCAGTACTTC
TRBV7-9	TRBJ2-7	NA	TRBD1	CASSRAGTGPYEQYF	TGTGCCAGCAGTCGCGCCGGGACAGGGCCTTACGAGCAGTACTTC
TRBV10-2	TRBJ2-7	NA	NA	CASSFGGETAYEQYF	TGCGCCAGCAGTTTTGGGGGCGAAACGGCCTACGAGCAGTACTTC
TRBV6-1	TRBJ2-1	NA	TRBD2	CASNGLAANEQFF	TGTGCCAGCAATGGACTAGCGGCCAATGAGCAGTTCTTC
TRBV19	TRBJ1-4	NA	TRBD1	CASSPQTGEEEKLFF	TGTGCCAGTAGTCCCCAGACAGGGGAGGAAGAAAAACTGTTTTTT
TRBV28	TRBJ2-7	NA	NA	CASSFSLLEQYF	TGTGCCAGCAGTTTCTCCCTCTTGGAGCAGTACTTC
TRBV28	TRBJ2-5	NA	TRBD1	CASSSPGQGASETQYF	TGTGCCAGCAGTTCCCCTGGACAGGGGGCATCAGAGACCCAGTACTTC
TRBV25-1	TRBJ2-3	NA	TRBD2	CASRGTSGSSGDTQYF	TGTGCCAGCAGGGGGACTAGCGGGAGTTCAGGCGATACGCAGTATTTT
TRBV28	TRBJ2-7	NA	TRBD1	CASSSPGQGLDEQYF	TGTGCCAGCAGTTCTCCGGGACAGGGTCTAGACGAGCAGTACTTC
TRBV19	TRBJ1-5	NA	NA	CASTPGQWNQPQHF	TGTGCCAGTACTCCCGGACAGTGGAATCAGCCCCAGCATTTT
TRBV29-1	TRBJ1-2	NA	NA	CTSQEGRGGYTF	TGCACCTCGCAGGAGGGGCGCGGTGGCTACACCTTC
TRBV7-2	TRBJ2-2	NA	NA	CASSPGVDTGELFF	TGTGCCAGCAGCCCGGGAGTCGACACCGGGGAGCTGTTTTTT
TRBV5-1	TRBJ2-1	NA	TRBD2	CASSPLAGGTLTYNEQFF	TGCGCCAGCAGCCCATTAGCGGGAGGGACCCTAACCTACAATGAGCAGTTCTTC
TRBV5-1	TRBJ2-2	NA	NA	CASSSGSQGTGELFF	TGCGCCAGCAGCTCCGGGTCTCAGGGTACCGGGGAGCTGTTTTTT
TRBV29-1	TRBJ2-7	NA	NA	CSVGDNHYEQYF	TGCAGCGTTGGGGACAACCACTACGAGCAGTACTTC
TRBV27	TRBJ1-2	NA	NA	CASSTSGTNYGYTF	TGTGCCAGCAGTACGAGCGGGACTAACTATGGCTACACCTTC
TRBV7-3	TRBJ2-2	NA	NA	CASSSGDGELFF	TGTGCCAGCAGCTCAGGGGACGGGGAGCTGTTTTTT
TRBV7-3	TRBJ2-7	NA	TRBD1	CASSLSGGGSYEQYF	TGTGCCAGCAGCTTATCAGGGGGCGGCTCCTACGAGCAGTACTTC
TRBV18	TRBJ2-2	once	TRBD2	CASSPIAGGAGELFF	TGTGCCAGCTCACCTATAGCGGGAGGCGCCGGGGAGCTGTTTTTT
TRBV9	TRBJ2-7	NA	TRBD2	CASSVDSGSLWEQYF	TGTGCCAGCTCGGTTGATAGCGGGAGCTTGTGGGAGCAGTACTTC
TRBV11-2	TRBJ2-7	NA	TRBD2	CASSLGGYSFYEQYF	TGTGCCAGCAGCTTGGGAGGGTATAGTTTCTACGAGCAGTACTTC
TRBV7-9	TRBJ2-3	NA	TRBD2	CASSSRLGASGIYTQYF	TGTGCCAGCAGCTCCCGCCTCGGGGCTAGCGGGATCTATACGCAGTATTTT
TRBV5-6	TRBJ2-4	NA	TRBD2	CASSRGPSGSAADIQYF	TGTGCCAGCAGCCGGGGGCCTAGCGGGAGCGCGGCGGACATTCAGTACTTC
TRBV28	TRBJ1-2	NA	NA	CASSSPRELNYGYTF	TGTGCCAGCAGTTCCCCCCGAGAGCTTAACTATGGCTACACCTTC
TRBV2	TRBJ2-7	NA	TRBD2	CASSQRAGTSGRFYEQYF	TGTGCCAGCAGTCAAAGGGCGGGCACTAGCGGGAGATTCTACGAGCAGTACTTC
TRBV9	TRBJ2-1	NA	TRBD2	CASSVIGATSGDYNEQFF	TGTGCCAGCAGCGTAATAGGGGCAACTAGCGGGGATTACAATGAGCAGTTCTTC
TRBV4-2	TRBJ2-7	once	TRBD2	CASSQPVAGDNYEQYF	TGTGCCAGCAGCCAACCCGTAGCGGGAGATAACTACGAGCAGTACTTC
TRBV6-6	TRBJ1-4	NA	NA	CASRSQENEKLFF	TGTGCCAGCCGTAGTCAGGAAAATGAAAAACTGTTTTTT
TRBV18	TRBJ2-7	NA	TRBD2	CASSLRGGSYEQYF	TGTGCCAGCTCACTCCGGGGGGGGTCCTACGAGCAGTACTTC
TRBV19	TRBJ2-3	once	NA	CASTTSGSGTDTQYF	TGTGCCAGTACCACATCGGGGAGCGGCACAGATACGCAGTATTTT
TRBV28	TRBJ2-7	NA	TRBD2	CASSTEREGLYEQYF	TGTGCCAGCAGTACTGAGCGGGAGGGCCTCTACGAGCAGTACTTC
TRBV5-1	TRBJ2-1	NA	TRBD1	CASSHPGQGANEQFF	TGCGCCAGCAGCCATCCGGGACAGGGGGCCAATGAGCAGTTCTTC
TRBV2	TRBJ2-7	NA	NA	CASTREGVAYEQYF	TGTGCCAGCACCAGAGAAGGGGTAGCCTACGAGCAGTACTTC
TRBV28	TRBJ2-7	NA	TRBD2	CACGGRREQYF	TGTGCCTGCGGCGGGAGGCGAGAGCAGTACTTC
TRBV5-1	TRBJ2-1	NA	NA	CASSLSSYNEQFF	TGCGCCAGCAGCCTATCCTCCTACAATGAGCAGTTCTTC
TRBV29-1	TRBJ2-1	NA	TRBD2	CSVSRTAMLGGGYNEQFF	TGCAGCGTTTCCCGTACCGCTATGCTGGGGGGGGGCTACAATGAGCAGTTCTTC
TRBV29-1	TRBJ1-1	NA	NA	CSVARQGNTEAFF	TGCAGCGTTGCTCGGCAGGGGAACACTGAAGCTTTCTTT
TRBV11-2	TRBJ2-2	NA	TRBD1	CASSLDRTITGELFF	TGTGCCAGCAGCTTGGACAGGACGATAACCGGGGAGCTGTTTTTT
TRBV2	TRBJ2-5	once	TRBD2	CASKLAGQETQYF	TGTGCCAGCAAACTAGCGGGCCAAGAGACCCAGTACTTC
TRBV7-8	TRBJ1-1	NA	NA	CASSLSRNTEAFF	TGTGCCAGCAGCTTAAGCCGAAACACTGAAGCTTTCTTT